This record concerns one TCR beta chain sequence. The antigen remains undetermined. The sample is drawn from a study of T cell responses to AZD1222 COVID-19 vaccine. Study context: The analysis combined second doses at about 4 or about 12 weeks.

The assay was immunoSEQ multiplex PCR, and TCRdb's table has in-frame clones only and misses some. Of about 140,000 clones listed, 75% to 90% were seen once; the top ten hold approximately 8%. Study findings and constraints: The donor cohort was predominantly white British with a female majority, and clonal diversity may have been underestimated. Close to half of spike-specific TCRs reportedly recognize unmutated variant regions.

The TCR comes from an adult in good health. This material consisted of peripheral blood, taken on day 0 of AZD1222 vaccination.

The CDR3 spells CASNPTRNIGNTIYF. CDR3 nucleotides: TGTGCCAGCAATCCGACCAGGAATATTGGAAACACCATATATTTT. This chain joins TRBV6-5 and TRBJ1-3; D unclear. The CDR3 is 15 amino acids. The V and J ends lost 7 bases and 3 bases respectively, with 16 bases between them. Per germline, CDR1 MNHEY and CDR2 SVGAGI.